These T cell receptor beta chains were read from a single sample in a study of cytomegalovirus exposure and HLA in healthy donors. The table came from immunoSEQ multiplex PCR; TCRdb's copy has only in-frame clones and leaves some out. Of under 150,000 clones listed, roughly four fifths are singletons. The sequenced sample consisted of PBMCs. The receptors were gathered from a girl aged 2-10 years in good health and CMV-seronegative. Both conserved end residues are part of each CDR3. A D gene is named only where the DNA matches it firmly. Clone size is given for some rows only: seen once, a few or many times, or a class if the clone is expanded.

.	TRBV6-5	15	.	TRBJ1-6	CASSYSGQYNSPLHF	TGTGCCAGCAGTTACTCGGGACAATATAATTCACCCCTCCACTTT
.	TRBV9	15	once	TRBJ1-5	CASSVSGNSNQPQHF	TGTGCCAGCAGCGTATCAGGTAATAGCAATCAGCCCCAGCATTTT
.	TRBV27	12	once	TRBJ1-2	CASSLRGSDYTF	TGTGCCAGCAGTTTGAGGGGGTCGGACTACACCTTC
.	TRBV6-1	14	.	TRBJ1-3	CASTPGRDGNTIYF	TGTGCCAGCACCCCTGGCAGGGATGGAAACACCATATATTTT
.	TRBV18	15	once	TRBJ2-7	CASSPLVSRGNEQYF	TGTGCCAGCTCACCACTTGTATCTAGAGGGAACGAGCAGTACTTC
.	TRBV19	12	.	TRBJ2-1	CASSIQGFEQFF	TGTGCCAGTAGTATCCAGGGTTTTGAGCAGTTCTTC
TRBD2	TRBV6-4	14	.	TRBJ2-1	CASSNSGGANEQFF	TGTGCCAGCAGCAATAGCGGGGGGGCCAATGAGCAGTTCTTC
TRBD2	TRBV7-6	16	once	TRBJ2-3	CASSLVGGRARDTQYF	TGTGCCAGCAGCTTAGTCGGCGGGAGGGCCCGGGATACGCAGTATTTT
.	TRBV6-1	13	.	TRBJ1-5	CASSAESYQPQHF	TGTGCCAGCAGTGCGGAGAGCTATCAGCCCCAGCATTTT
.	TRBV6-5	13	.	TRBJ1-1	CASKGAGWTEAFF	TGTGCCAGCAAAGGGGCAGGGTGGACTGAAGCTTTCTTT
.	TRBV2	14	.	TRBJ2-2	CASSGGSFTGELFF	TGTGCCAGCAGTGGCGGCAGTTTCACCGGGGAGCTGTTTTTT
TRBD1	TRBV6-5	15	.	TRBJ2-1	CASRPDRGFYNEQFF	TGTGCCAGCAGACCAGACAGGGGTTTCTACAATGAGCAGTTCTTC
TRBD2	TRBV7-9	16	.	TRBJ2-1	CASSLGVSSGGNEQFF	TGTGCCAGCAGCTTAGGGGTGTCTAGCGGCGGCAATGAGCAGTTCTTC
.	TRBV4-2	15	.	TRBJ2-7	CASSRLTASSYEQYF	TGTGCCAGCAGCCGGCTGACAGCGAGCTCCTACGAGCAGTACTTC
TRBD2	TRBV11-2	15	.	TRBJ2-1	CASSFRSGSSFEQFF	TGTGCCAGCAGCTTTAGAAGCGGGAGCAGTTTTGAGCAGTTCTTC
.	TRBV19	12	.	TRBJ1-2	CASSEGVYGYTF	TGTGCCAGTAGTGAAGGGGTCTATGGCTACACCTTC
.	TRBV7-9	15	few	TRBJ1-2	CASSSEDRANYGYTF	TGTGCCAGCAGCTCGGAAGACAGAGCTAACTATGGCTACACCTTC
.	TRBV4-1	15	.	TRBJ2-5	CASSQAANVQETQYF	TGCGCCAGCAGCCAAGCAGCGAACGTCCAAGAGACCCAGTACTTC
TRBD1	TRBV30	14	.	TRBJ1-5	CAWGEQGVRQPQHF	TGTGCCTGGGGAGAACAGGGGGTAAGGCAGCCCCAGCATTTT
.	TRBV27	16	.	TRBJ2-7	CASSLPGQIRTHEQYF	TGTGCCAGCAGTCTTCCGGGACAAATACGGACCCACGAGCAGTACTTC
TRBD1	TRBV19	14	.	TRBJ1-2	CASSIQGGYGGYTF	TGTGCCAGTAGTATACAGGGGGGTTACGGAGGCTACACCTTC
TRBD2	TRBV7-9	18	.	TRBJ2-1	CASSPGTSGGLNYNEQFF	TGTGCCAGCAGCCCAGGGACTAGCGGGGGGCTTAACTACAATGAGCAGTTCTTC
.	TRBV28	14	few	TRBJ2-1	CASSLRGTDNEQFF	TGTGCCAGCAGTTTGCGCGGGACGGACAATGAGCAGTTCTTC
.	TRBV5-1	15	.	TRBJ2-7	CASSFGRATYYEQYF	TGCGCCAGCAGCTTCGGGCGGGCCACCTACTACGAGCAGTACTTC